One sample yielded the 22 T cell receptor beta chains listed below, sequenced in a study of blood T cell repertoires in COVID-19. Sequencing used immunoSEQ multiplex PCR; TCRdb keeps in-frame clones, though not all of them. The sample has 250,000 or so clones; approximately 85% are singletons. Sequenced: PBMCs or T cells enriched from blood (not recorded which). These receptors were taken from a woman between 50 and 59 years old who had been exposed to COVID-19.

This clone was recorded only once. V gene TRBV9 combines with J gene TRBJ1-3; D call uncertain. In germline, CDR1 is SGDLS, CDR2 YYNGEE. This CDR3 contains 16 residues. V was clipped by 4 bases and J by 0 bases, with 14 bases between them. CDR3 in DNA: TGTGCCAGCAGCCCCCTCACAGCCCTCTCTGGAAACACCATATATTTT. This translates into CASSPLTALSGNTIYF. The whole variable domain, remainder taken from reference TRBV9 and TRBJ1-3, is DSGVTQTPKHLITATGQRVTLRCSPRSGDLSVYWYQQSLDQGLQFLIQYYNGEERAKGNILERFSAQQFPDLHSELNLSSLELGDSALYFCASSPLTALSGNTIYFGEGSWLTVV.

The chain combines TRBV2 with TRBJ2-1, with D possibly being TRBD1 (5 bases). This CDR3 has 16 amino acids. Per the germline V gene, CDR1 is SNHLY and CDR2 is FYNNEI. Trimming stripped 5 bases from V and 2 bases from J, with 16 bases between. The CDR3 sequence is CASSTLGVPPYNEQFF. The CDR3 DNA sequence: TGTGCCAGCAGTACCCTAGGGGTTCCACCCTACAATGAGCAGTTCTTC.

This chain connects TRBV6-5 to TRBJ2-1; 9 bases are a match to TRBD2. Per germline, CDR1 MNHEY and CDR2 SVGAGI. Trimming removed 8 bases from V and 8 bases from J; junction bases left unmatched: 13. The CDR3 sequence is 15 residues long. The CDR3 protein is CASGSGGGAGYEQFF. The CDR3 DNA sequence: TGTGCCAGCGGATCGGGCGGGGGGGCAGGTTATGAGCAGTTCTTC.

CDR3 nucleotides: TGTGCCAGCAGCCGGACTAGCGGGGGGTTGTTCGAGCAGTACTTC. Protein sequence: CASSRTSGGLFEQYF. The gene calls are TRBV3-1 (or the pseudogene TRBV3-2) and TRBJ2-7; 14 bases line up with TRBD2. J lost 6 bases, V lost 4 bases, and 5 bases had no gene match. The CDR3 consists of 15 residues. Germline CDR1 is LGHDT and CDR2 is YNNKEL (reference sequence).

This chain joins TRBV10-3 and TRBJ1-2, with no clear D. Germline lookup yields CDR1 ENHRY and CDR2 SYGVKD. V lost 3 bases, J lost 8 bases, and 10 bases lay in between. The CDR3 covers 12 residues. The DNA of the CDR3 is TGTGCCATCAGTGAATCGGGTGACGGCTACACCTTC. Protein sequence: CAISESGDGYTF.

This clone was recorded only once. The J gene is TRBJ2-2, the V gene TRBV6-4; 9 bases are a match to TRBD2. V lost 8 bases and J lost 3; bases outside the gene matches: 1. The CDR3 has 13 amino acids. Germline V gene lookup returns CDR1 MRHNA and CDR2 SNTAGT. The CDR3 loop is CASRLADTGELFF. The CDR3 region has the DNA TGTGCCAGCCGACTAGCGGACACCGGGGAGCTGTTTTTT.

This clone has only a few counts. The genes are TRBV4-1 and TRBJ2-2; tentatively, D is TRBD2 (6 bases). The V gene lost 2 bases and the J gene lost 6 bases, with 19 bases spanning the gap. Germline CDR1 is MGHRA and CDR2 is YSYEKL. The CDR3 has 17 residues. Here the CDR3 DNA reads TGCGCCAGCAGCCAACCCGGGACTCGGTGGCGACCCGGGGAGCTGTTTTTT. Amino acids: CASSQPGTRWRPGELFF.

This clone is a singleton in its sample. V usage is TRBV5-1 and J usage is TRBJ2-2; 7 bases are a match to TRBD2. Germline trimming cut 4 bases from V and 0 bases from J; bases unmatched to any gene: 6. Germline V gene data show CDR1 as SGHRS and CDR2 as YFSETQ. This CDR3 contains 16 residues. CDR3 coding DNA: TGCGCCAGCAGCCCCGGGGGGACTTCGAACACCGGGGAGCTGTTTTTT. Amino acid sequence: CASSPGGTSNTGELFF.

The chain recombines TRBV28 with TRBJ1-4; D is possibly TRBD1 (5 bases). Germline CDR1 MDHEN, CDR2 SYDVKM. The CDR3 runs to 16 residues. The V end was cut by 2 bases, the J end by 5 bases, with 15 bases between. The CDR3 loop is CASSLNEGLLNEKLFF. CDR3 DNA: TGTGCCAGCAGTTTAAATGAGGGACTCCTCAATGAAAAACTGTTTTTT.

V gene TRBV4-2 combines with J gene TRBJ1-3, with D perhaps matching TRBD1 (6 bases). Germline values: CDR1 LGHNA, CDR2 YNFKEQ. V was trimmed by 0 bases and J by 0 bases, leaving 9 bases between them. This CDR3 region has 16 residues. The CDR3 DNA sequence: TGTGCCAGCAGCCAAGACCCAGGGGACTCTGGAAACACCATATATTTT. This encodes CASSQDPGDSGNTIYF.

The genes are TRBV5-4 and TRBJ2-5, with TRBD1 matching 8 bases. The CDR3 length is 14 residues. V dropped 2 bases and J dropped 4; count of bases not matched to a gene: 4. Per the germline V gene, CDR1 is SGHNT and CDR2 is YYREEE (reference sequence). The DNA for the CDR3 is TGTGCCAGCAGCTTCGGACAGGGAGGAGAGACCCAGTACTTC. It translates to CASSFGQGGETQYF.

This sequence joins TRBV3-1 (or the pseudogene TRBV3-2) and TRBJ1-1; D not certain. Germline assignment: CDR1 LGHDT and CDR2 YNNKEL (reference sequence). The V end was cut by 0 bases, the J end by 9 bases, with 11 bases between. The CDR3 sequence is 13 residues long. For the CDR3, the DNA is TGTGCCAGCAGCCAAGATCCGGCGGCTCAAGCTTTCTTT. It codes for CASSQDPAAQAFF.

V is TRBV28 and J is TRBJ1-5; D gene unclear. Per the germline V gene, CDR1 is MDHEN and CDR2 is SYDVKM. CDR3 size: 15 residues. V lost 6 bases and J lost 3, with 15 bases in between. The CDR3 DNA reads TGTGCCAGCAGGGTAGGAGGGTTTGACAATCAGCCCCAGCATTTT. Translated: CASRVGGFDNQPQHF.

V is TRBV7-2 and J is TRBJ2-3; 7 bases map to TRBD2. Germline CDR1 is SGHTA and CDR2 is FQGNSA. The CDR3 runs to 17 residues. V shed 2 bases and J 0 bases; nucleotides not matched to a gene: 8. This chain's CDR3 is CASSLLASGSSTDTQYF. The CDR3 region has the DNA TGTGCCAGCAGCTTATTGGCTAGCGGAAGTAGCACAGATACGCAGTATTTT.

The chain couples TRBV3-1 (or the pseudogene TRBV3-2) to TRBJ2-5; 7 bases match TRBD1. The CDR3 is 15 amino acids. The trim removed 10 bases at V and 0 bases at J, leaving 11 bases unmatched. CDR1 and CDR2 (germline): LGHDT, YNNKEL (reference sequence). Here the CDR3 DNA reads TGTGCCACCCTGGGGACAGATCGATACCAAGAGACCCAGTACTTC. Translated, it gives CATLGTDRYQETQYF.

V and J are TRBV30 and TRBJ1-6; 7 nucleotides line up with TRBD1. The germline V gene encodes CDR1 GTSNPN and CDR2 SVGIG (reference sequence). V shed 4 bases and J 0 bases; nucleotides not matched to a gene: 3. CDR3 size: 15 residues. The CDR3 is CAWMAGGSYNSPLHF. CDR3 sequence (DNA): TGTGCCTGGATGGCAGGGGGCTCCTATAATTCACCCCTCCACTTT.

This chain links TRBV11-2 with TRBJ1-1; the D gene is possibly TRBD1 (5 bases). This CDR3 spans 14 amino acids. Germline CDR1 reads SGHAT; CDR2 reads FQNNGV. Trimming cost V 2 bases and J 1 base, with 8 bases left between them. CDR3 DNA: TGTGCCAGCAGCTTACCAGGACAGAACACTGAAGCTTTCTTT. Translated, it gives CASSLPGQNTEAFF.

The chain links TRBV3-1 (or the pseudogene TRBV3-2) to TRBJ1-5; 8 bases line up with TRBD1. The CDR3 runs to 16 residues. Germline V lookup: CDR1 LGHDT, CDR2 YNNKEL (reference sequence). V dropped 1 base and J dropped 2; count of bases not matched to a gene: 4. This chain's CDR3 is CASSQGSGGGNQPQHF. In nucleotides, the CDR3 is TGTGCCAGCAGCCAAGGGTCAGGGGGCGGCAATCAGCCCCAGCATTTT.

This chain connects TRBV12-2 to TRBJ2-5; the listed D gene, TRBD2, was not tested against the DNA. TRBV12-2 is designated a pseudogene. The CDR3 runs to 15 residues. The CDR3 sequence: CASRQERLAPETQYF. In nucleotides, the CDR3 is TGTGCAAGTCGCCAGGAACGACTAGCCCCCGAGACCCAGTACTTC.

The V gene is TRBV6-6, the J gene TRBJ2-7; possibly TRBD2 for D (5 bases). This CDR3 region has 14 residues. The germline V gene has CDR1 MNHNY and CDR2 SVGAGI (reference sequence). The V and J ends lost 2 bases and 6 bases respectively, with 14 bases between them. CDR3 protein: CASSYTGIGGEQYF. CDR3 nucleotide sequence: TGTGCCAGCAGTTACACGGGGATCGGCGGCGAGCAGTACTTC.

The chain joins TRBV19 to TRBJ2-7, with 8 bases lining up with TRBD1. The CDR3 runs to 15 residues. Losses at the gene ends were 1 base for V and 1 base for J; bases not matched to a gene: 3. The germline gives CDR1 LNHDA, CDR2 SQIVND (reference sequence). In DNA, the CDR3 is TGTGCCAGTAGTATAGCTGGACAGGGTTCCTACGAGCAGTACTTC. This codes for CASSIAGQGSYEQYF.

As regards this clone: Other DNA sequences in the sample encode the same CDR3. As DNA, the CDR3 is TGTGCCAGCAGTTTAGGCGGGAGGGGTGGCTACACCTTC. Its protein is CASSLGGRGGYTF. The chain uses TRBV12-3 or TRBV12-4 and TRBJ1-2; D possibly corresponds to TRBD1 (5 bases). Trimming pared 1 base from V and 7 bases from J, leaving 10 bases between. The CDR3 runs to 13 residues.